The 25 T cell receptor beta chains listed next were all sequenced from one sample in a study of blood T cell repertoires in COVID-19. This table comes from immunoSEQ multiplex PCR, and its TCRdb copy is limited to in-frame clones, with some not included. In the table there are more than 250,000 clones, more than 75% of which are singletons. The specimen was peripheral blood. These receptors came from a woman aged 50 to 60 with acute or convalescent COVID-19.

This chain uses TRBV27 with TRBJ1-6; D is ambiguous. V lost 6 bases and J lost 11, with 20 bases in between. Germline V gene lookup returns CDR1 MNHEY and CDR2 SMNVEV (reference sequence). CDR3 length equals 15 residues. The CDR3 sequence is CASRQSSGSQPPLHF. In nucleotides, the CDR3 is TGTGCCAGCAGGCAGTCTTCGGGATCTCAGCCACCCCTCCACTTT.

This CDR3 reads CASSLASERNYNEQFF. DNA for the CDR3: TGCGCCAGCAGCTTGGCCAGCGAGCGGAACTACAATGAGCAGTTCTTC. The chain recombines TRBV5-1 with TRBJ2-1; weak D call: TRBD2 (5 bases). Germline V gene lookup returns CDR1 SGHRS and CDR2 YFSETQ. The CDR3 runs 16 residues. Trimming stripped 0 bases from V and 3 bases from J, with 13 bases between.

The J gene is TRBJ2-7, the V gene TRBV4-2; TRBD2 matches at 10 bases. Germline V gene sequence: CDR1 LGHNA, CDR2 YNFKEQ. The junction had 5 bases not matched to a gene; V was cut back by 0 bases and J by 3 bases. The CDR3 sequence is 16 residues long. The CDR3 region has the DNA TGTGCCAGCAGCCAAGATGAAACTAGCGGGAACTACGAGCAGTACTTC. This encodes CASSQDETSGNYEQYF.

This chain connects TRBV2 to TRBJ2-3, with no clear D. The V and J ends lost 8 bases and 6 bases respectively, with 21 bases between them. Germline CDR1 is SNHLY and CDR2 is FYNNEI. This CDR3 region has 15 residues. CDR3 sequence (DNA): TGTGCCAGCTTGCCCCGGAGCGTTGGCGCTGATACGCAGTATTTT. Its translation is CASLPRSVGADTQYF.

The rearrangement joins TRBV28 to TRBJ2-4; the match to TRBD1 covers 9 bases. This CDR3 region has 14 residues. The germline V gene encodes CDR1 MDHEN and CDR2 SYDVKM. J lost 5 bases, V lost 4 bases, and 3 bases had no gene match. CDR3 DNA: TGTGCCAGCAGTTACCGGACAGGGGAAAACATTCAGTACTTC. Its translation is CASSYRTGENIQYF.

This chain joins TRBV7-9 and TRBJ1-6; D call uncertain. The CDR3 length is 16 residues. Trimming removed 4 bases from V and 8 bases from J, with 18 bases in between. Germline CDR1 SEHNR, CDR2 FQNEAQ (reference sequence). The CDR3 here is CASSSYGVRPDSPLHF. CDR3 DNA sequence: TGTGCCAGCAGCTCCTACGGGGTTCGGCCCGATTCACCCCTCCACTTT.

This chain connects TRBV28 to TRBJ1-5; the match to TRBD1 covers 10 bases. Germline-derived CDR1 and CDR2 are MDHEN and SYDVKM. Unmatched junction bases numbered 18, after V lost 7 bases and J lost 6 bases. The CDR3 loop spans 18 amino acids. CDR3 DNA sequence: TGTGCCAGCATTCCCCACCGGGACAGGGGAGAGAACCGTCAGCCCCAGCATTTT. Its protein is CASIPHRDRGENRQPQHF.

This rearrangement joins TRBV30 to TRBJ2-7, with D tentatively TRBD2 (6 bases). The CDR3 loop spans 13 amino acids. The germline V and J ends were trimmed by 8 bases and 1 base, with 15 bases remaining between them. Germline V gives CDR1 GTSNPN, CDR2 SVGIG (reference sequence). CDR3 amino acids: CAGSYSGSYEQYF. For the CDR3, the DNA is TGTGCCGGGTCTTATAGCGGATCCTACGAGCAGTACTTC.

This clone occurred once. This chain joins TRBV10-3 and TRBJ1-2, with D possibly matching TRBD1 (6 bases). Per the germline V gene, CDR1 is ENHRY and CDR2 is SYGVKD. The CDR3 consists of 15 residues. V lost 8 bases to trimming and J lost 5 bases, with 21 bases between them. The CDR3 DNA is TGTGCCATCCTCAATTTTAACAGGGACGTATATGGCTACACCTTC. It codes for CAILNFNRDVYGYTF.

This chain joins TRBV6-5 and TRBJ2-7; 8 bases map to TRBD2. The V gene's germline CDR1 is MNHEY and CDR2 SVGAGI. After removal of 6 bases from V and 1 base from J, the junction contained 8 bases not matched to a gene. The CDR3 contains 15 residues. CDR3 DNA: TGTGCCAGCAGCCGCGGGGGGACTAGATCCTACGAGCAGTACTTC. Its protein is CASSRGGTRSYEQYF.

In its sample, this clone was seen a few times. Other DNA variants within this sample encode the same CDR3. In DNA, the CDR3 is TGTGCCAGCAGGGGCGGGCTAGCGGGCTACGAGCAGTACTTC. It encodes CASRGGLAGYEQYF. V usage is TRBV6-5 and J usage is TRBJ2-7; TRBD2 matches 8 bases. CDR3 length: 14 amino acids. The germline V gene has CDR1 MNHEY and CDR2 SVGAGI. V shed 6 bases, J shed 3 bases, and the junction held 7 bases outside the gene matches.

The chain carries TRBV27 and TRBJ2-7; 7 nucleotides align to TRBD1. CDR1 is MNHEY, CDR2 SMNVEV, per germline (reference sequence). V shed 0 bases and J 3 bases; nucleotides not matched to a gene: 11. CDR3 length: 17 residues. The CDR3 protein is CASSLSLAGTALYEQYF. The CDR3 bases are TGTGCCAGCAGTTTATCGTTGGCCGGGACAGCACTCTACGAGCAGTACTTC.

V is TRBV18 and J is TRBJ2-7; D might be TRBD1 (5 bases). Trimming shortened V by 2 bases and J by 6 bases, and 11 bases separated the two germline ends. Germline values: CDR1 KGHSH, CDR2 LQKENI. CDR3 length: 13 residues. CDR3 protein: CASSPGALREQYF. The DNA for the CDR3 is TGTGCCAGCTCACCAGGGGCGCTACGCGAGCAGTACTTC. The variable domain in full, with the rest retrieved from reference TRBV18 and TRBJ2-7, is NAGVMQNPRHLVRRRGQEARLRCSPMKGHSHVYWYRQLPEEGLKFMVYLQKENIIDESGMPKERFSAEFPKEGPSILRIQQVVRGDSAAYFCASSPGALREQYFGPGTRLTVT.

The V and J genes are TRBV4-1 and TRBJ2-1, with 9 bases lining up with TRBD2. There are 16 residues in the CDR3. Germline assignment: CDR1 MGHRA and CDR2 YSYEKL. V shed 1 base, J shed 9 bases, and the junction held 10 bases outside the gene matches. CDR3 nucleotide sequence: TGCGCCAGCAGCCAAGTGAATAGCGGGAGCGTCGGTGAGCAGTTCTTC. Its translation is CASSQVNSGSVGEQFF.

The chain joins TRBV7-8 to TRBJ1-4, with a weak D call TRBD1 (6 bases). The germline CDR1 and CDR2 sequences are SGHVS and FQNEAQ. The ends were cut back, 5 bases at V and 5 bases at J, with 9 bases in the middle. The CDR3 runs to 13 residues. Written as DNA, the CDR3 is TGTGCCAGCAGCAACGACAGGAATGAAAAACTGTTTTTT. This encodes CASSNDRNEKLFF.

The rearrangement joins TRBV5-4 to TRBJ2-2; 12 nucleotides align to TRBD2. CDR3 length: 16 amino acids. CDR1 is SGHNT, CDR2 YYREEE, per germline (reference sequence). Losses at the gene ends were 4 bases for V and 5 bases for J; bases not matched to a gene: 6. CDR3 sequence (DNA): TGTGCCAGCAGCATCGGACTAGCGGGAAGGACCGGGGAGCTGTTTTTT. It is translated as CASSIGLAGRTGELFF.

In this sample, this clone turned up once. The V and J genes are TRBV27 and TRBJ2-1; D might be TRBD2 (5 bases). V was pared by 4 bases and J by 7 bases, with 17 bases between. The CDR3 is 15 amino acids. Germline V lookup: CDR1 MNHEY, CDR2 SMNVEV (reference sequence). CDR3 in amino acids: CASSSLVGAVNEQFF. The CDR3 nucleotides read TGTGCCAGCAGTTCTCTCGTGGGAGCGGTTAATGAGCAGTTCTTC.

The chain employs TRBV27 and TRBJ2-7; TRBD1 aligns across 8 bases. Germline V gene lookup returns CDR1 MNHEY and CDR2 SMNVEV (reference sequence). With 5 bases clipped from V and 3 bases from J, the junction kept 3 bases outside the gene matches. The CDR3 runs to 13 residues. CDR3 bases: TGTGCCAGCAGTGGGACAGGAGACTACGAGCAGTACTTC. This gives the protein CASSGTGDYEQYF.

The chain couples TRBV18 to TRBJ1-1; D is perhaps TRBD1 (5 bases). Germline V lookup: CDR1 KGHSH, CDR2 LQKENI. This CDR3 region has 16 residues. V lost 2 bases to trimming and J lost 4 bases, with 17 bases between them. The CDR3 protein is CASSPLPQGIGTEAFF. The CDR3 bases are TGTGCCAGCTCACCATTGCCCCAGGGTATTGGCACTGAAGCTTTCTTT.

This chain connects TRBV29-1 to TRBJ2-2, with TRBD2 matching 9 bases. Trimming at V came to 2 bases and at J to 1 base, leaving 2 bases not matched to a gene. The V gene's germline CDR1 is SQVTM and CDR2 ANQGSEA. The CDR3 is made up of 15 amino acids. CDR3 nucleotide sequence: TGCAGCGTTGAACTAGCGGGGCTGAACACCGGGGAGCTGTTTTTT. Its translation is CSVELAGLNTGELFF.

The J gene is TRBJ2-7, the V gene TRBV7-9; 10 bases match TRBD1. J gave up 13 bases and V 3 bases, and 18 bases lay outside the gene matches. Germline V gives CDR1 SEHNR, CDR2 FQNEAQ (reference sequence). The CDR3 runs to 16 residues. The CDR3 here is CASSFGPGQGVGNSYF. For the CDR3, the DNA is TGTGCCAGCAGCTTTGGACCCGGACAGGGGGTGGGAAATTCTTACTTC.

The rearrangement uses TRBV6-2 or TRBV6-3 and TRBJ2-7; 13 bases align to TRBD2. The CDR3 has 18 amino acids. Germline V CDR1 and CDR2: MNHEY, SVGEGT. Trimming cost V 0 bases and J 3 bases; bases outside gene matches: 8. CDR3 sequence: CASSYSRTSGRWNYEQYF. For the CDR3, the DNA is TGTGCCAGCAGTTACTCTCGGACTAGCGGGAGATGGAACTACGAGCAGTACTTC.

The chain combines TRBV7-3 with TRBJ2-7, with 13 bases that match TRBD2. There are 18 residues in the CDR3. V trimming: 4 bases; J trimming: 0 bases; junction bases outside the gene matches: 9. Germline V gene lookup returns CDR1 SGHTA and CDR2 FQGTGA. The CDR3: CASSSRLAGGDDSYEQYF. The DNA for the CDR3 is TGTGCCAGCAGCTCCAGACTAGCGGGAGGCGACGACTCCTACGAGCAGTACTTC.

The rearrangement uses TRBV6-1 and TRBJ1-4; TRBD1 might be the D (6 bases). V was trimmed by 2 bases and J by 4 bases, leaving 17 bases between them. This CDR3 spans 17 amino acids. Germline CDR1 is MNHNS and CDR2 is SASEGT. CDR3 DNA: TGTGCCAGCAGTGAAAGTGGGGGCGCATGGGTTAATGAAAAACTGTTTTTT. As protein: CASSESGGAWVNEKLFF.

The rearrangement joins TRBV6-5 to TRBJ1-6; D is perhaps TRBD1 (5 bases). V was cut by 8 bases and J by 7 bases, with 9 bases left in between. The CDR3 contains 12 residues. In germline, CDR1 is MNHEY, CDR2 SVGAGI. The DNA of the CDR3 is TGTGCCAGCCAGACAGTCAATTCACCCCTCCACTTT. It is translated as CASQTVNSPLHF.